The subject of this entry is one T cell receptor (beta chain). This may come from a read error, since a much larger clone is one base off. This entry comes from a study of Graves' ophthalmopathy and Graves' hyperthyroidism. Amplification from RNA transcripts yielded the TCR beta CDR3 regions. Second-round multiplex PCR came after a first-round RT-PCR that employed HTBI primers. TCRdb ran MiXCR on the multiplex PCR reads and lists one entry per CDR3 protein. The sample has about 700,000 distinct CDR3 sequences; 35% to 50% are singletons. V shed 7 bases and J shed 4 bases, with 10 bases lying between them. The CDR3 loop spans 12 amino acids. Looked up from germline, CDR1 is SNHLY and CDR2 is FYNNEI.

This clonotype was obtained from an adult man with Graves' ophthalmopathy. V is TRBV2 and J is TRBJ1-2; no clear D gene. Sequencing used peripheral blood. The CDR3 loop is CASNNPAYGYTF. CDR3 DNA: TGTGCCAGCAATAATCCAGCCTATGGCTACACCTTC.